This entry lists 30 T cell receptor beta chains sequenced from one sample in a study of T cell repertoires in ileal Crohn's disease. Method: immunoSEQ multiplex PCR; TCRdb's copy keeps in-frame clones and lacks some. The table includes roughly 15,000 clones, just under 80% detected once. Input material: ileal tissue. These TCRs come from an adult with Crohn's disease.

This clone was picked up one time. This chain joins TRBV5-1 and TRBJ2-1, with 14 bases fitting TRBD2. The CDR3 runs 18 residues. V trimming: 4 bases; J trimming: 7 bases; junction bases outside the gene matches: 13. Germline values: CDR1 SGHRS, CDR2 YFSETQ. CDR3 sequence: CASSPIRGGLAGENEQFF. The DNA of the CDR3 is TGCGCCAGCAGCCCCATCCGCGGGGGACTAGCGGGAGAGAATGAGCAGTTCTTC. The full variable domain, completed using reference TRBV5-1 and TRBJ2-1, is KAGVTQTPRYLIKTRGQQVTLSCSPISGHRSVSWYQQTPGQGLQFLFEYFSETQRNKGNFPGRFSGRQFSNSRSEMNVSTLELGDSALYLCASSPIRGGLAGENEQFFGPGTRLTVL.

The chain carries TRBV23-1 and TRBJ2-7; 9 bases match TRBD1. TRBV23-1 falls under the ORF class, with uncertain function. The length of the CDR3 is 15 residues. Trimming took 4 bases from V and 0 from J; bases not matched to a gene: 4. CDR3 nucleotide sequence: TGCGCCAGCAGTCGCGACAGGGGGATCTCCTACGAGCAGTACTTC. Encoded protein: CASSRDRGISYEQYF.

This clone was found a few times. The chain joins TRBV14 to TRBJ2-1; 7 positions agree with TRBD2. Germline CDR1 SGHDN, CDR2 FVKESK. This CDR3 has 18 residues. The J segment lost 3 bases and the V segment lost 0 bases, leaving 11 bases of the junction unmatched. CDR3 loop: CASSQDRASWDYYNEQFF. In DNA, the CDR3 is TGTGCCAGCAGCCAAGATCGGGCTTCGTGGGACTACTACAATGAGCAGTTCTTC.

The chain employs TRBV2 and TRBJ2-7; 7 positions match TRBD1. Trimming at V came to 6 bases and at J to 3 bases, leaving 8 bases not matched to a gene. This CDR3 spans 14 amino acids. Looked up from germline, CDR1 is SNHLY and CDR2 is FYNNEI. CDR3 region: CASRTGPGGYEQYF. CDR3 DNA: TGTGCCAGCAGAACAGGGCCAGGGGGCTACGAGCAGTACTTC.

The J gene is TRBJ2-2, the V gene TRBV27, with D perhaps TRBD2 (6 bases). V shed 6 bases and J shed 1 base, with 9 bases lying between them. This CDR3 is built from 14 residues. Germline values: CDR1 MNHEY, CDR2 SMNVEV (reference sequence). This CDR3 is CASSRAGNTGELFF. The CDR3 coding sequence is TGTGCCAGCAGCCGAGCGGGGAACACCGGGGAGCTGTTTTTT.

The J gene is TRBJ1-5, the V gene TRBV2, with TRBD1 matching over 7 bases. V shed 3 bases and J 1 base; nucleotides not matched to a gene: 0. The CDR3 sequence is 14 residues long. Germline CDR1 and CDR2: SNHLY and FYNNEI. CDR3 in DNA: TGTGCCAGCAGTGAGGACAGGAGCAATCAGCCCCAGCATTTT. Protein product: CASSEDRSNQPQHF.

The CDR3 DNA follows: TGCGCCAGCAGCTCCCCCGGGGGGGACATTCAGTACTTC. It is translated as CASSSPGGDIQYF. This rearrangement joins TRBV4-3 to TRBJ2-4, with 8 positions matching TRBD2. The germline gives CDR1 LGHNA, CDR2 YSLEER. The CDR3 is 13 residues long. V was clipped by 5 bases and J by 8 bases; unmatched bases: 5.

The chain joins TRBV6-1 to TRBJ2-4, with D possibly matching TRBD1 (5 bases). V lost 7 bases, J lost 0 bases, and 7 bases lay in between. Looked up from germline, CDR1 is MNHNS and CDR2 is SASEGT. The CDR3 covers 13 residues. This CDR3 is CASIDRAKNIQYF. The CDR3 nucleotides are TGTGCCAGCATCGACAGAGCCAAAAACATTCAGTACTTC.

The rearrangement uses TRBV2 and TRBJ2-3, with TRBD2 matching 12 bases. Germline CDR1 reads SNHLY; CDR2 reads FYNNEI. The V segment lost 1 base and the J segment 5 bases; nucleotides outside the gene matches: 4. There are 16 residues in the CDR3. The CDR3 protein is CASSEELAGGGDTQYF. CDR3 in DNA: TGTGCCAGCAGTGAAGAACTAGCGGGGGGCGGAGATACGCAGTATTTT. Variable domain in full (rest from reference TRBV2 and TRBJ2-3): EPEVTQTPSHQVTQMGQEVILRCVPISNHLYFYWYRQILGQKVEFLVSFYNNEISEKSEIFDDQFSVERPDGSNFTLKIRSTKLEDSAMYFCASSEELAGGGDTQYFGPGTRLTVL.

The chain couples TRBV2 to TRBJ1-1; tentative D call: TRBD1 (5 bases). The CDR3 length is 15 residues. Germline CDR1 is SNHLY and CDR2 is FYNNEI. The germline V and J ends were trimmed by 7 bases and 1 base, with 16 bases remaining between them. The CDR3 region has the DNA TGTGCCAGCACTGGTATAACGGACAAGAACACTGAAGCTTTCTTT. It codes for CASTGITDKNTEAFF.

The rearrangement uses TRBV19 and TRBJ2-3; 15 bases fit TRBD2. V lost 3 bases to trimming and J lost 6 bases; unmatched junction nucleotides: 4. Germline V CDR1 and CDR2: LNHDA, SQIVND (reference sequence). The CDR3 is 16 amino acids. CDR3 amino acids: CASSIGLAGGRDTQYF. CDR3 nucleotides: TGTGCCAGTAGTATCGGACTAGCGGGAGGGCGGGATACGCAGTATTTT.

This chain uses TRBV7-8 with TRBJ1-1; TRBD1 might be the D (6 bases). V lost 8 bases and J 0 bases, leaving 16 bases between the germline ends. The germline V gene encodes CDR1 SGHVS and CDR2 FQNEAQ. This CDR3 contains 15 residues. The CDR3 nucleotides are TGTGCCAGCGTCCCTGGCGGACAGATGAACACTGAAGCTTTCTTT. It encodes CASVPGGQMNTEAFF.

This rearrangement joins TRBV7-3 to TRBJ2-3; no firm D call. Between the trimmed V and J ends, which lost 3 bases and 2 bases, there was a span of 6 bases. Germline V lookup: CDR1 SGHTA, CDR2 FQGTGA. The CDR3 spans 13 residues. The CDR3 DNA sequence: TGTGCCAGCAGCTTCTTAAACACAGATACGCAGTATTTT. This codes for CASSFLNTDTQYF.

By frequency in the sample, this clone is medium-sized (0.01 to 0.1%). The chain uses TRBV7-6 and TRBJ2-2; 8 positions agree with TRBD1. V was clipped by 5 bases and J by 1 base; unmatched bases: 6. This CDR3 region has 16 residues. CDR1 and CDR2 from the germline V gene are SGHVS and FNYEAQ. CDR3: CASSLHGQGNTGELFF. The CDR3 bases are TGTGCCAGCAGCCTCCATGGACAGGGGAACACCGGGGAGCTGTTTTTT.

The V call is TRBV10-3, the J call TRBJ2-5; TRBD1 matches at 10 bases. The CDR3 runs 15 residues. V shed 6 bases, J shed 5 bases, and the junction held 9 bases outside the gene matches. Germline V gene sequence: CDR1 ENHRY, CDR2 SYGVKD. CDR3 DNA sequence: TGTGCCATCAGATCCTCCGGGACAGGGGTGGAGACCCAGTACTTC. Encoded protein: CAIRSSGTGVETQYF.

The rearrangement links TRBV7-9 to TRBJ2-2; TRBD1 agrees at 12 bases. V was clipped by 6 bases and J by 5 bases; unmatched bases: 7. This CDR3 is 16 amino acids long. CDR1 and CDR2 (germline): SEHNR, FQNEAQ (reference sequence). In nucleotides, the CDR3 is TGTGCCAGCAGACAAGGGACAGGGGGCAAGACCGGGGAGCTGTTTTTT. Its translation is CASRQGTGGKTGELFF. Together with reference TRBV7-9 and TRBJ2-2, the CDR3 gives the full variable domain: DTGVSQNPRHKITKRGQNVTFRCDPISEHNRLYWYRQTLGQGPEFLTYFQNEAQLEKSRLLSDRFSAERPKGSFSTLEIQRTEQGDSAMYLCASRQGTGGKTGELFFGEGSRLTVL.

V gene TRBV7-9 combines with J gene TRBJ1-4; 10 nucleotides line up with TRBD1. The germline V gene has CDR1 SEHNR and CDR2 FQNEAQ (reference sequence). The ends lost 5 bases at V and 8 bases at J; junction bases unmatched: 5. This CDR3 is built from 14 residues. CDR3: CASSGTGDREKLFF. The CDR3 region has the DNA TGTGCCAGCAGCGGGACAGGGGATCGGGAAAAACTGTTTTTT.

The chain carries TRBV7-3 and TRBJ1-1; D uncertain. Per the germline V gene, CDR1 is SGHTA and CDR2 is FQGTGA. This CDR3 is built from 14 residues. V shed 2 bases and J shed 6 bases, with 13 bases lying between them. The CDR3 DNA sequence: TGTGCCAGCAGCTTACTGGCGGGTAGCTCTGAAGCTTTCTTT. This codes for CASSLLAGSSEAFF.

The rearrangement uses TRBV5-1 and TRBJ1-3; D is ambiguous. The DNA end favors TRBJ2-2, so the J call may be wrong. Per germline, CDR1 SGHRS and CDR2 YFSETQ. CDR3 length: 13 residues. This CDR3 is CASSSSRPGELFF. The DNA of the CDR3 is TGCGCCAGCAGCTCGTCCCGGCCCGGGGAGCTGTTTTTT.

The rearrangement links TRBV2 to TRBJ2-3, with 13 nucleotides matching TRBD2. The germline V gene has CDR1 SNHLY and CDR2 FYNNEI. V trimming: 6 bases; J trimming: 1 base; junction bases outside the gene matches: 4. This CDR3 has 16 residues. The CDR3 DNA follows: TGTGCCAGCAGGAAACTAGCGGGGGGGGGCACAGATACGCAGTATTTT. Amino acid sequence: CASRKLAGGGTDTQYF.

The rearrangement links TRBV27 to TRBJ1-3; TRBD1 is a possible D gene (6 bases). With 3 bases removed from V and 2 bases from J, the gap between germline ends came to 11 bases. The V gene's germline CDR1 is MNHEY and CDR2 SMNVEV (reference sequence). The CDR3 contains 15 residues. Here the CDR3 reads CASSLTGRTGNTIYF. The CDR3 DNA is TGTGCCAGCAGTTTGACAGGTCGTACTGGAAACACCATATATTTT.

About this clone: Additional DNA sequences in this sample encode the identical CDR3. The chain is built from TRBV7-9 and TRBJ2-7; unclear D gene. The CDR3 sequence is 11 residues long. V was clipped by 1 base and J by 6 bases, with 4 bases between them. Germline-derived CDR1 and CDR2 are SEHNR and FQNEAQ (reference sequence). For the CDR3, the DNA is TGTGCCAGCAGCTTAGATCGCGAGCAGTACTTC. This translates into CASSLDREQYF.

The CDR3 coding sequence is TGTGCCAGCAGCCCAAGACAGGGGACCTATAAAGGCTACACCTTC. It yields the protein CASSPRQGTYKGYTF. This chain uses TRBV11-2 with TRBJ1-2; 8 nucleotides align to TRBD1. This CDR3 spans 15 amino acids. V trimming: 5 bases; J trimming: 8 bases; junction bases outside the gene matches: 13. The germline V gene encodes CDR1 SGHAT and CDR2 FQNNGV.

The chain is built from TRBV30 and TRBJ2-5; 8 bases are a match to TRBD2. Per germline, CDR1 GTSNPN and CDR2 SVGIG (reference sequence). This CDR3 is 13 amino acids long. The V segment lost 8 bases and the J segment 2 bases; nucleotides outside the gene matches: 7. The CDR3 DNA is TGTGCCGGAAGCGGGGGCTATCAAGAGACCCAGTACTTC. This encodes CAGSGGYQETQYF. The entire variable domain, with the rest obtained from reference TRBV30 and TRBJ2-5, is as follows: SQTIHQWPATLVQPVGSPLSLECTVEGTSNPNLYWYRQAAGRGLQLLFYSVGIGQISSEVPQNLSASRPQDRQFILSSKKLLLSDSGFYLCAGSGGYQETQYFGPGTRLLVL.

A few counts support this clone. CDR3 in DNA: TGTGCCAGCAGGTCACAGGGGCGCTATGGCTACACCTTC. This gives the protein CASRSQGRYGYTF. This chain uses TRBV6-5 with TRBJ1-2; TRBD1 agrees at 7 bases. J was trimmed by 4 bases and V by 6 bases; bases with no gene match: 5. The CDR3 extends over 13 amino acids. Germline values: CDR1 MNHEY, CDR2 SVGAGI.

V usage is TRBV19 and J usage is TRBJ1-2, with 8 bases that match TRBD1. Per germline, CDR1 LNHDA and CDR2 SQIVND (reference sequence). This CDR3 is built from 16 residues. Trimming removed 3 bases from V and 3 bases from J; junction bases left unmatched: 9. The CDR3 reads CASSISRQGTHYGYTF. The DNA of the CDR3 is TGTGCCAGTAGTATCTCGCGACAGGGGACCCACTATGGCTACACCTTC.

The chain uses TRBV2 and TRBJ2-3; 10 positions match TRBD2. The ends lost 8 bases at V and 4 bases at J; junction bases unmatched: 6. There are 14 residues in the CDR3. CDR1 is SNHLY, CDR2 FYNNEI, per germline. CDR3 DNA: TGTGCCAGCCGGGAGCGGGGGGGGGCAGATACGCAGTATTTT. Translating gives CASRERGGADTQYF.

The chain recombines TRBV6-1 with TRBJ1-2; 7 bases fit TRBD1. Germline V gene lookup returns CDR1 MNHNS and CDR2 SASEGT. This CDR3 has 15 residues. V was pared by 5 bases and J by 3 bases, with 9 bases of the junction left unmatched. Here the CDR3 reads CASSPTRTGDYGYTF. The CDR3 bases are TGTGCCAGCAGTCCTACCCGGACAGGAGACTATGGCTACACCTTC.

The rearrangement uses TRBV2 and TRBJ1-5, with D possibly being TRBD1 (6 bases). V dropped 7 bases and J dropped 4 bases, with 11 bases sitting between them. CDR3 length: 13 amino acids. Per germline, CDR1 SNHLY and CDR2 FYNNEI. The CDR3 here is CASNIQGNQPQHF. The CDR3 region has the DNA TGTGCCAGCAACATACAGGGTAATCAGCCCCAGCATTTT.

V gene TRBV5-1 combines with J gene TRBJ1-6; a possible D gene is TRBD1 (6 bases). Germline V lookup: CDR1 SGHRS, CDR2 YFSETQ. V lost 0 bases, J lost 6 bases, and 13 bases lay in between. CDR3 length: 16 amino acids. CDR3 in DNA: TGCGCCAGCAGCTTGGTACAGGGAACTGTTAATTCACCCCTCCACTTT. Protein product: CASSLVQGTVNSPLHF.